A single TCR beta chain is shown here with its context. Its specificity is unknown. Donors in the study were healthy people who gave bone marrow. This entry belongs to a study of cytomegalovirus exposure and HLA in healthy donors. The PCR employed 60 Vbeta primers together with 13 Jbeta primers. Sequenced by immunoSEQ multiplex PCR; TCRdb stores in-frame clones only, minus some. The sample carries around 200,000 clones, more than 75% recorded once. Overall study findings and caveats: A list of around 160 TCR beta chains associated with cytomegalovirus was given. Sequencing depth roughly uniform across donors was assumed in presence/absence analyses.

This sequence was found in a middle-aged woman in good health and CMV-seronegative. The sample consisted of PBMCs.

The CDR3 DNA sequence: TGTGCCAGCAGCCCGCAGATGGCAGGGAGGTCCTACGAGCAGTACTTC. Translated: CASSPQMAGRSYEQYF. This sequence joins TRBV7-8 and TRBJ2-7; possible D gene TRBD2, 6 bases. V dropped 5 bases and J dropped 1 base, with 18 bases sitting between them. The CDR3 is made up of 16 amino acids. Germline CDR1 reads SGHVS; CDR2 reads FQNEAQ.